Listed below are T cell receptor beta chains from one sample, sequenced in a study of vaccination and CD4 T cells after COVID-19. TCRdb reanalysed the PCR reads using MiXCR and keeps one entry per CDR3 protein. The table has roughly 30,000 distinct CDR3 sequences, approximately 51% seen once. The source material was CD4+ T cells from blood, sampled about 7 months after SARS-CoV-2 vaccination. The receptors were sampled from a human donor who had recovered from COVID-19. Both conserved end residues are part of each CDR3. The D gene is left open where the match is weak. Not all rows give a size; the values are once, few, many and, for expanded clones, a class.

j_call | clone_size | d_call | v_call | cdr3_aa | cdr3_nt
TRBJ2-3 | - | TRBD2 | TRBV27 | CASNIAGGPIGTDTQYF | TGTGCCAGCAACATAGCGGGAGGGCCGATTGGCACAGATACGCAGTATTTT
TRBJ2-5 | - | - | TRBV7-2 | CASTTLGQRQETQYF | TGTGCCAGCACCACCCTGGGGCAGAGACAAGAGACCCAGTACTTC
TRBJ2-2 | few | - | TRBV20-1 | CSARFSTTNTGELFF | TGCAGTGCTAGATTCTCGACAACGAACACCGGGGAGCTATTTTTT
TRBJ2-5 | - | - | TRBV24-1 | CATSTQGRAETQYF | TGTGCCACCAGTACACAGGGGAGGGCAGAGACCCAGTACTTC
TRBJ2-5 | few | TRBD1 | TRBV20-1 | CSAQKPQTGRQETQYF | TGCAGTGCTCAAAAACCACAGACAGGGCGGCAAGAGACCCAGTACTTC
TRBJ2-5 | - | - | TRBV15 | CATSRVAQLETQYF | TGTGCCACCAGCAGAGTTGCACAGTTGGAGACCCAGTACTTC
TRBJ2-5 | - | - | TRBV7-3 | CASSQPSAYRFRERAYQETQYF | TGCGCCAGCAGCCAACCTAGCGCGTACCGTTTTAGAGAGCGGGCGTACCAAGAGACCCAGTACTTC
TRBJ1-1 | - | TRBD1 | TRBV7-9 | CASRPNRQGYTEAFF | TGTGCCAGCAGGCCCAATCGACAGGGGTACACTGAAGCTTTCTTT
TRBJ2-7 | - | TRBD1 | TRBV2 | CASSEGQGYVYEQYF | TGTGCCAGCAGTGAGGGACAGGGGTATGTCTACGAGCAGTACTTC
TRBJ2-5 | - | TRBD2 | TRBV20-1 | CSARVSSGRAQETQYF | TGCAGTGCTAGAGTGTCTAGCGGGAGGGCGCAGGAGACCCAGTACTTC
TRBJ1-5 | few | - | TRBV5-8 | CASSPIRQFNQPQHF | TGTGCCAGCAGCCCCATTCGACAGTTCAATCAGCCCCAGCATTTT
TRBJ2-4 | few | - | TRBV7-9 | CASSLARPGAKNIQYF | TGTGCCAGCAGCTTAGCACGACCAGGGGCCAAAAACATTCAGTACTTC
TRBJ2-5 | few | - | TRBV20-1 | CSALLGYQETQYF | TGCAGTGCTTTGTTGGGGTACCAAGAGACCCAGTACTTC
TRBJ2-7 | - | TRBD1 | TRBV6-1 | CASSADRFSYEQYF | TGTGCCAGCAGTGCGGACAGGTTCTCCTACGAGCAGTACTTC
TRBJ2-6 | - | - | TRBV20-1 | CSAREASGSGANVLTF | TGCAGTGCTAGAGAGGCCTCGGGATCTGGGGCCAACGTCCTGACTTTC
TRBJ2-1 | - | - | TRBV24-1 | CATSGGFHEQFF | TGTGCCACCAGTGGTGGGTTCCATGAGCAGTTCTTC
TRBJ2-1 | - | TRBD2 | TRBV28 | CASIGTSGSGEQFF | TGTGCCAGCATCGGGACTAGCGGGAGCGGGGAGCAGTTCTTC
TRBJ2-1 | - | - | TRBV20-1 | CSARRVTNEQFF | TGCAGTGCTAGGAGGGTTACGAATGAGCAGTTCTTC
TRBJ2-1 | few | TRBD2 | TRBV27 | CASSLWGGRGDEQFF | TGTGCCAGCAGTTTATGGGGCGGGAGAGGGGATGAGCAGTTCTTC
TRBJ2-1 | few | TRBD2 | TRBV27 | CASSLSLGGRARDEQFF | TGTGCCAGCAGTTTATCCCTCGGCGGGAGGGCCCGGGATGAGCAGTTCTTC
TRBJ2-7 | - | - | TRBV6-1 | CASRREVYLYEQYF | TGTGCCAGCAGGCGGGAAGTATACCTCTACGAGCAGTACTTC
TRBJ2-3 | - | TRBD1 | TRBV4-1 | CASSQARTGVSTDTQYF | TGCGCCAGCAGCCAGGCAAGGACAGGAGTTAGCACAGATACGCAGTATTTT
TRBJ1-3 | - | TRBD1 | TRBV7-9 | CASRGQGDTIYF | TGTGCCAGCAGGGGACAGGGTGACACCATATATTTT
TRBJ1-1 | - | - | TRBV6-2/TRBV6-3 | CASSSSGTENTEAFF | TGTGCCAGCAGTTCTTCCGGGACGGAGAACACTGAAGCTTTCTTT
TRBJ1-1 | - | TRBD1 | TRBV20-1 | CSATRQGGWGMNTEAFF | TGCAGTGCTACTCGACAGGGAGGTTGGGGCATGAACACTGAAGCTTTCTTT
TRBJ1-2 | few | - | TRBV27 | CASSARDWRGYTF | TGTGCCAGCAGTGCGCGGGATTGGCGTGGCTACACCTTC
TRBJ1-6 | few | - | TRBV27 | CASSTTGPLSPPLHF | TGTGCCAGCAGCACTACAGGGCCTCTTAGTCCACCCCTCCACTTT
TRBJ2-7 | medium-sized | - | TRBV6-5 | CASSYASSYGQYF | TGTGCCAGCAGTTACGCTTCTAGCTATGGGCAGTACTTC
TRBJ2-3 | - | - | TRBV6-5 | CASSYSRDDTQYF | TGTGCCAGCAGTTACTCGAGAGATGATACGCAGTATTTT
TRBJ2-7 | - | TRBD2 | TRBV7-2 | CASSGRPGLVLYEQYF | TGTGCCAGCAGCGGAAGACCGGGACTAGTCCTCTACGAGCAGTACTTC
TRBJ2-5 | few | - | TRBV20-1 | CSARGRIQDETQYF | TGCAGTGCTAGGGGTCGTATACAAGATGAGACCCAGTACTTC
TRBJ2-5 | - | - | TRBV20-1 | CSPGLDHVSGETQYF | TGCAGTCCCGGGCTCGACCACGTAAGCGGGGAGACCCAGTACTTC
TRBJ2-3 | - | - | TRBV7-3 | CASSRSRGRTDTQYF | TGTGCCAGCAGCCGATCCCGGGGGCGCACAGATACGCAGTATTTT
TRBJ1-2 | - | TRBD1 | TRBV6-1 | CASSRLGTGFSYGYTF | TGTGCCAGCAGCCGACTCGGGACAGGGTTTAGTTATGGCTACACCTTC
TRBJ2-7 | - | - | TRBV7-2 | CASSPGGPPSYEQYF | TGTGCCAGCAGCCCCGGTGGCCCCCCATCCTACGAGCAGTACTTC
TRBJ2-5 | - | TRBD2 | TRBV28 | CATQLAGEGPETQYF | TGTGCCACTCAACTAGCGGGAGAGGGTCCAGAGACCCAGTACTTC
TRBJ2-3 | - | - | TRBV6-1 | CASTRGGRGADTQYF | TGTGCCAGCACCAGGGGGGGCCGTGGTGCAGATACGCAGTATTTT
TRBJ2-5 | few | TRBD2 | TRBV7-2 | CASSTGTSGSETQYF | TGTGCCAGCAGCACGGGAACTAGCGGGAGTGAGACCCAGTACTTC
TRBJ1-2 | few | - | TRBV21-1 | CASSKAWGHHYGYTF | TGTGCCAGCAGCAAAGCGTGGGGACACCACTATGGCTACACCTTC
TRBJ2-7 | - | TRBD1 | TRBV5-4 | CASSLGQGARYEQYF | TGTGCCAGCAGCTTGGGACAGGGGGCAAGGTACGAGCAGTACTTC
TRBJ2-5 | - | - | TRBV28 | CASRRGSLGLGTQYF | TGTGCCAGCAGGAGGGGGTCTCTGGGGCTGGGGACCCAGTACTTC
TRBJ1-2 | - | TRBD1 | TRBV5-8 | CASSDRDSSGYTF | TGTGCCAGCAGCGACCGGGACAGTAGTGGCTACACCTTC
TRBJ1-1 | few | - | TRBV6-5 | CASSYDRPQAFF | TGTGCCAGCAGTTACGACCGTCCCCAAGCTTTCTTT
TRBJ2-7 | few | TRBD1 | TRBV19 | CASRAGTGDHEQYF | TGTGCCAGTAGAGCCGGGACAGGGGATCACGAGCAGTACTTC
TRBJ1-2 | - | - | TRBV5-1 | CASSLATNYGYTF | TGCGCCAGCAGCTTGGCAACTAACTATGGCTACACCTTC